This is a list of T cell receptor beta chains from one sample in a study of cytomegalovirus exposure and HLA in healthy donors. Measured with immunoSEQ multiplex PCR; TCRdb has only the in-frame clones, and not every one. The table lists some 170,000 clones, roughly 86% of them singletons, with 4% to 5% in the top ten. Sequencing was done on a sample of PBMCs. Receptor source: a young man in good health and CMV-seropositive. CDR3s include the opening cysteine and the closing phenylalanine or tryptophan. The D gene is left open where the match is weak. Clone size appears in some rows only: once, few, many, or a class for an expanded clone.

j_gene: TRBJ2-1; abundance: .; v_gene: TRBV4-2; d_gene: TRBD1; CDR3nt: TGTGCCAGCAGCCAAGAAGGGACAGGGAACAATGAGCAGTTCTTC; CDR3aa: CASSQEGTGNNEQFF
j_gene: TRBJ2-7; abundance: .; v_gene: TRBV30; d_gene: .; CDR3nt: TGTGCCTGCCGGTCCGAGTTGGGCTTAAACTACGAGCAGTACTTC; CDR3aa: CACRSELGLNYEQYF
j_gene: TRBJ2-7; abundance: .; v_gene: TRBV4-2; d_gene: TRBD2; CDR3nt: TGTGCCAGCAGCCAAGGGGGGCTCAGGACTTGGCGGGAGGGCTACGAGCAGTACTTC; CDR3aa: CASSQGGLRTWREGYEQYF
j_gene: TRBJ1-5; abundance: .; v_gene: TRBV27; d_gene: .; CDR3nt: TGTGCCAGCAGTTTAAGGGGACGGGAGAATCAGCCCCAGCATTTT; CDR3aa: CASSLRGRENQPQHF
j_gene: TRBJ2-3; abundance: .; v_gene: TRBV29-1; d_gene: .; CDR3nt: TGCAGCGTTAGAACGGGGTCAGATACGCAGTATTTT; CDR3aa: CSVRTGSDTQYF
j_gene: TRBJ1-1; abundance: .; v_gene: TRBV4-1; d_gene: .; CDR3nt: TGCGCCAGCAGCCAAGATCGGGACACTGAAGCTTTCTTT; CDR3aa: CASSQDRDTEAFF
j_gene: TRBJ1-1; abundance: .; v_gene: TRBV5-8; d_gene: .; CDR3nt: TGTGCCAGTGGGGGGGGAATGAACACTGAAGCTTTCTTT; CDR3aa: CASGGGMNTEAFF
j_gene: TRBJ2-1; abundance: .; v_gene: TRBV4-1; d_gene: .; CDR3nt: TGCGCCAGCAGCCAAGATTTCCGGGACTCCTACAATGAGCAGTTCTTC; CDR3aa: CASSQDFRDSYNEQFF
j_gene: TRBJ2-7; abundance: .; v_gene: TRBV7-6; d_gene: .; CDR3nt: TGTGCCAGCAGCTTAACTATCACCTCCTACGAGCAGTACTTC; CDR3aa: CASSLTITSYEQYF
j_gene: TRBJ1-5; abundance: .; v_gene: TRBV19; d_gene: TRBD1; CDR3nt: TGTGCCAGTAGTATCGGGGCAGGGGGCGTTCAGCCCCAGCATTTT; CDR3aa: CASSIGAGGVQPQHF
j_gene: TRBJ1-1; abundance: .; v_gene: TRBV7-2; d_gene: .; CDR3nt: TGTGCCAGCAGCTTATTGGCCTCCAGCGGTGAAGCTTTCTTT; CDR3aa: CASSLLASSGEAFF
j_gene: TRBJ1-3; abundance: .; v_gene: TRBV2; d_gene: TRBD1; CDR3nt: TGTGCCAGCAGCGGACAGGTGGGCTCTGGAAACACCATATATTTT; CDR3aa: CASSGQVGSGNTIYF
j_gene: TRBJ2-1; abundance: .; v_gene: TRBV29-1; d_gene: .; CDR3nt: TGCAGCGTTGCCCCAACCGGGAATGAGCAGTTCTTC; CDR3aa: CSVAPTGNEQFF
j_gene: TRBJ2-1; abundance: .; v_gene: TRBV5-1; d_gene: .; CDR3nt: TGCGCCAGCAGCTCCCAGGCTAACAACGATTACAATGAGCAGTTCTTC; CDR3aa: CASSSQANNDYNEQFF
j_gene: TRBJ1-5; abundance: .; v_gene: TRBV27; d_gene: TRBD1; CDR3nt: TGTGCCAGCAGCTGGACAGGGAATCAGCCCCAGCATTTT; CDR3aa: CASSWTGNQPQHF
j_gene: TRBJ1-2; abundance: .; v_gene: TRBV27; d_gene: TRBD1; CDR3nt: TGTGCCAGCAGTTTATCGGGGACAGCTAGCCGTTCGGTTGCCTATGGCTACACCTTC; CDR3aa: CASSLSGTASRSVAYGYTF
j_gene: TRBJ2-7; abundance: few; v_gene: TRBV18; d_gene: .; CDR3nt: TGTGCCAGCTCCTCGACTAGTTTCTCCGAGCAGTACTTC; CDR3aa: CASSSTSFSEQYF
j_gene: TRBJ2-1; abundance: .; v_gene: TRBV4-1; d_gene: TRBD2; CDR3nt: TGCGCCAGCAGCCAAGATCAGGCTAGCGGGAGGGGTTCCTACAATGAGCAGTTCTTC; CDR3aa: CASSQDQASGRGSYNEQFF
j_gene: TRBJ2-1; abundance: .; v_gene: TRBV5-1; d_gene: TRBD1; CDR3nt: TGCGCCAGCAGCCAGACAGGGTCGTTGGAAAATGAGCAGTTCTTC; CDR3aa: CASSQTGSLENEQFF
j_gene: TRBJ2-4; abundance: .; v_gene: TRBV7-2; d_gene: .; CDR3nt: TGTGCCAGCAGCTTTTACGCCGGGGTGAACATTCAGTACTTC; CDR3aa: CASSFYAGVNIQYF
j_gene: TRBJ2-7; abundance: once; v_gene: TRBV7-8; d_gene: .; CDR3nt: TGTGCCAGCAGCTTGTACTCCTACGAGCAGTACTTC; CDR3aa: CASSLYSYEQYF
j_gene: TRBJ2-7; abundance: .; v_gene: TRBV11-2; d_gene: .; CDR3nt: TGTGCCAGCAGCTCAAACCGGGAGTCCTACGAGCAGTACTTC; CDR3aa: CASSSNRESYEQYF
j_gene: TRBJ2-4; abundance: .; v_gene: TRBV6-6; d_gene: TRBD2; CDR3nt: TGTGCCAGCAGAAACGGGAGGTACGGAAACATTCAGTACTTC; CDR3aa: CASRNGRYGNIQYF
j_gene: TRBJ2-7; abundance: once; v_gene: TRBV4-1; d_gene: .; CDR3nt: TGCGCCAGCAGCCAAGAGCTAACTTTGAAAAACGAGCAGTACTTC; CDR3aa: CASSQELTLKNEQYF
j_gene: TRBJ2-1; abundance: .; v_gene: TRBV4-2; d_gene: .; CDR3nt: TGTGCCAGCAGCCAAGACTATCCCAATGAGCAGTTCTTC; CDR3aa: CASSQDYPNEQFF
j_gene: TRBJ1-2; abundance: .; v_gene: TRBV7-9; d_gene: .; CDR3nt: TGTGCCAGCAGCTTCTTATGGGGCCCTAACTATGGCTACACCTTC; CDR3aa: CASSFLWGPNYGYTF
j_gene: TRBJ2-1; abundance: .; v_gene: TRBV4-2; d_gene: TRBD2; CDR3nt: TGTGCCAGCAGCGGACTAGCGGGAGTCCTCCGCAATGAGCAGTTCTTC; CDR3aa: CASSGLAGVLRNEQFF
j_gene: TRBJ1-1; abundance: .; v_gene: TRBV19; d_gene: .; CDR3nt: TGTGCCAGTAGTATTCTTCCGACAGGTACTTTAGCTTTCTTT; CDR3aa: CASSILPTGTLAFF
j_gene: TRBJ2-7; abundance: .; v_gene: TRBV27; d_gene: TRBD1; CDR3nt: TGTGCCAGCAGCGTTAGACAGGGTCTTCTCTACGAGCAGTACTTC; CDR3aa: CASSVRQGLLYEQYF
j_gene: TRBJ2-5; abundance: .; v_gene: TRBV19; d_gene: TRBD2; CDR3nt: TGTGCCAGTAGTATTCAAGCGGGAAAAGAGACCCAGTACTTC; CDR3aa: CASSIQAGKETQYF
j_gene: TRBJ1-2; abundance: .; v_gene: TRBV11-2; d_gene: .; CDR3nt: TGTGCCAGCAGCCCACAGGGCTATGGCTACACCTTC; CDR3aa: CASSPQGYGYTF
j_gene: TRBJ1-1; abundance: .; v_gene: TRBV27; d_gene: TRBD1; CDR3nt: TGTGCCAGCAGTTTAGGGACAGGGTCATACACTGAAGCTTTCTTT; CDR3aa: CASSLGTGSYTEAFF
j_gene: TRBJ1-4; abundance: .; v_gene: TRBV4-1; d_gene: .; CDR3nt: TGCGCCAGCAGCCAAGAAAGTGGTACAGTAGAGAATGAAAAACTGTTTTTT; CDR3aa: CASSQESGTVENEKLFF
j_gene: TRBJ2-2; abundance: .; v_gene: TRBV6-5; d_gene: .; CDR3nt: TGTGCCAGCAGTTACGTAGCACGGGGGACCGGGGAGCTGTTTTTT; CDR3aa: CASSYVARGTGELFF
j_gene: TRBJ2-7; abundance: .; v_gene: TRBV6-5; d_gene: .; CDR3nt: TGTGCCAGCAATAATGTGGGGTTTAGGGGTGAGCAGTACTTC; CDR3aa: CASNNVGFRGEQYF
j_gene: TRBJ1-2; abundance: .; v_gene: TRBV2; d_gene: TRBD1; CDR3nt: TGTGCCAGCAGTTCATCCAGGGGGCTTAACTATGGCTACACCTTC; CDR3aa: CASSSSRGLNYGYTF